The sequence of this T cell receptor beta chain was determined in a study of T cells in women clearing cervical HPV infection. Losses at the gene ends were 5 bases for V and 8 bases for J; bases not matched to a gene: 16. The V gene's germline CDR1 is SGHRS and CDR2 YFSETQ. The CDR3 consists of 17 residues. The method was immunoSEQ multiplex PCR; TCRdb's version includes in-frame clones alone and lacks a portion of them. The sample holds around 20,000 clones. Regarding this clone: The observed sequence ends 3 residues before the CDR3 terminus, with the missing tail filled in from the germline J gene.

The sequenced sample consisted of blood buffy coat. This clonotype was sampled from a woman aged 18 to 75 with a cervical HPV16 infection that either progressed to CIN3+ or cleared (not recorded which). The rearrangement uses TRBV5-1 and TRBJ2-1; 10 nucleotides align to TRBD1. CDR3 DNA, as far as it was read: TGCGCCAGCAGTACCTCGGGAGCAGGGACAGGGGCATATGAG. It yields the protein CASSTSGAGTGAYE. The complete CDR3 sequence is CASSTSGAGTGAYEQFF.